Given below is one T cell receptor beta chain in context. The antigen remains undetermined. The record originates from a study of cytomegalovirus exposure and HLA in healthy donors. Whole-study context: Samples from HLA-typed donors yielded about 80 million unique TCRs in an early data release. Study-wide results and limits: In a later analysis, common viral pathogens appeared linked to several of the most significant clusters.

Trimming pared 4 bases from V and 4 bases from J, leaving 4 bases between. The CDR3 spans 11 residues. Germline lookup yields CDR1 MGHDK and CDR2 SYGVNS. PCR employed 60 Vbeta and 13 Jbeta primers. Clones were read by immunoSEQ multiplex PCR, and TCRdb kept only the in-frame ones, dropping some. This table has 18,000 or so clones, 65% to 75% appearing once. The TCR originated in a man between 18 and 29 years old in good health and CMV-seronegative. The chain joins TRBV25-1 to TRBJ2-5; D call uncertain. Input material: PBMCs. The DNA for the CDR3 is TGTGCCAGCAGTGGTCGAGAGACCCAGTACTTC. Encoded protein: CASSGRETQYF.